These 21 T cell receptor beta chains share one sample of origin, sequenced in a study of identical twins. TCRdb processed the 5' RACE reads anew with MiXCR; each CDR3 protein has one entry. The table has fewer than 250,000 distinct CDR3 sequences, 7.5% seen once. A further study also used this sample, focusing on yellow fever vaccine responses in identical twins.

The specimen was CD8+ T cells sorted from blood. The receptors were gathered from a woman between 18 and 29 years old in good health.

This clonotype has only a few counts. The rearrangement uses TRBV15 and TRBJ2-3, with D unresolved. The germline gives CDR1 LNHNV, CDR2 YYDKDF (reference sequence). This CDR3 region has 15 residues. V was pared by 5 bases and J by 0 bases, with 12 bases between. CDR3: CATSARKSSTDTQYF. For the CDR3, the DNA is TGTGCCACCAGCGCCCGGAAGAGTAGCACAGATACGCAGTATTTT.

The chain links TRBV2 to TRBJ1-6; D is unresolved. The CDR3 is made up of 13 amino acids. Germline V gene sequence: CDR1 SNHLY, CDR2 FYNNEI. Deletions cut 1 base from V and 10 bases from J, with 8 bases between. The CDR3 DNA reads as TGTGCCAGCAGTGAAGGAGGTTACTCACCCCTCCACTTT. It encodes CASSEGGYSPLHF.

This clonotype was counted a few times. The V call is TRBV20-1, the J call TRBJ2-1; TRBD2 aligns across 14 bases. The CDR3 is 16 amino acids. Germline CDR1 DFQATT, CDR2 SNEGSKA (reference sequence). Trimming cost V 4 bases and J 8 bases; bases outside gene matches: 10. In DNA, the CDR3 is TGCAGTGCTAAATCCGGGACTAGCGGGAGTTTTTATGAGCAGTTCTTC. As protein: CSAKSGTSGSFYEQFF.

The table lists this clonotype with many counts. The V gene is TRBV12-3 or TRBV12-4, the J gene TRBJ1-2, with 8 nucleotides matching TRBD1. V trimming: 6 bases; J trimming: 6 bases; junction bases outside the gene matches: 9. There are 14 residues in the CDR3. CDR3: CASSPIQGADGYTF. CDR3 bases: TGTGCCAGCAGCCCCATTCAGGGGGCAGATGGCTACACCTTC.

Only a few counts were recorded for this clonotype. The chain uses TRBV25-1 and TRBJ1-2; D is undetermined. The CDR3 spans 13 residues. Trimming cost V 3 bases and J 4 bases, with 9 bases left between them. Per germline, CDR1 MGHDK and CDR2 SYGVNS. CDR3 sequence reads: CASSEGISYGYTF. CDR3 bases: TGTGCCAGCAGTGAGGGGATCTCCTATGGCTACACCTTC.

This clonotype was counted a few times. This chain uses TRBV9 with TRBJ2-5; D possibly uses TRBD1 or TRBD2 (5 bases each). Germline loops: CDR1 SGDLS, CDR2 YYNGEE. The CDR3 length is 15 residues. V gave up 4 bases and J gave up 5 bases, with 18 bases separating them. This CDR3 is CASSPGSGTGETQYF. The CDR3 DNA follows: TGTGCCAGCAGCCCGGGGTCCGGGACGGGGGAGACCCAGTACTTC. Based on the CDR3 plus reference TRBV9 and TRBJ2-5, the full variable domain is DSGVTQTPKHLITATGQRVTLRCSPRSGDLSVYWYQQSLDQGLQFLIQYYNGEERAKGNILERFSAQQFPDLHSELNLSSLELGDSALYFCASSPGSGTGETQYFGPGTRLLVL.

The rearrangement joins TRBV6-6 to TRBJ2-5; TRBD2 matches at 7 bases. Per germline, CDR1 MNHNY and CDR2 SVGAGI (reference sequence). The CDR3 contains 12 residues. With V trimmed by 9 bases and J by 5 bases, 6 bases remained unmatched. The chain's CDR3 is CASGGSRETQYF. CDR3 nucleotide sequence: TGTGCCAGTGGCGGGAGCCGGGAGACCCAGTACTTC.

This clonotype was observed a few times. The chain has TRBV6-1 and TRBJ1-2, with 7 bases that match TRBD1. The germline CDR1 and CDR2 sequences are MNHNS and SASEGT. Trimming cost V 6 bases and J 6 bases; bases outside gene matches: 7. This CDR3 spans 13 amino acids. CDR3: CASRTPTGHGYTF. In DNA, the CDR3 is TGTGCCAGCAGGACGCCGACAGGGCATGGCTACACCTTC.

This clonotype appeared many times. The J gene is TRBJ2-1, the V gene TRBV7-9; 7 bases line up with TRBD2. The CDR3 is made up of 17 amino acids. Looked up from germline, CDR1 is SEHNR and CDR2 is FQNEAQ (reference sequence). The ends lost 2 bases at V and 8 bases at J; junction bases unmatched: 15. The CDR3 loop reads CASSLPWRNTGRDEQFF. The CDR3 nucleotides read TGTGCCAGCAGCTTACCCTGGCGGAACACGGGGAGGGATGAGCAGTTCTTC.

This clonotype has ten or more counts. The chain combines TRBV7-9 with TRBJ2-1, with 10 positions matching TRBD2. V lost 5 bases and J lost 8; bases outside the gene matches: 12. Germline loops: CDR1 SEHNR, CDR2 FQNEAQ (reference sequence). The length of the CDR3 is 16 residues. CDR3 DNA sequence: TGTGCCAGCAGCCCCGGCCCGGGACTAGCGACGGATGAGCAGTTCTTC. The encoded protein is CASSPGPGLATDEQFF.

This clonotype was detected many times. This sequence joins TRBV24-1 and TRBJ1-4; 8 bases are shared with TRBD1. The CDR3 has 13 amino acids. CDR1 and CDR2 from the germline V gene are KGHDR and SFDVKD. V gave up 11 bases and J gave up 6 bases; unmatched junction bases: 7. CDR3: CANITGGDEKLFF. In DNA, the CDR3 is TGTGCCAACATTACAGGGGGAGATGAAAAACTGTTTTTT.

At least ten counts were recorded for this clonotype. The chain couples TRBV5-1 to TRBJ2-1; D perhaps matches TRBD2 (6 bases). The germline CDR1 and CDR2 sequences are SGHRS and YFSETQ. Trimming stripped 6 bases from V and 4 bases from J, with 11 bases between. The CDR3 spans 13 residues. CDR3 sequence reads: CASKGGSYNEQFF. For the CDR3, the DNA is TGCGCCAGCAAGGGAGGATCTTACAATGAGCAGTTCTTC.

This chain uses TRBV6-6 with TRBJ2-3, with D maybe TRBD2 (5 bases). The V end lost 5 bases, the J end lost 6 bases, and 12 bases lay between the germline ends. In germline, CDR1 is MNHNY, CDR2 SVGAGI (reference sequence). CDR3 length: 13 amino acids. The CDR3 region is CASSPLGGDTQYF. For the CDR3, the DNA is TGTGCCAGCAGTCCCCTTGGAGGTGATACGCAGTATTTT.

J is TRBJ2-1 and V is TRBV27; TRBD2 matches at 7 bases. This CDR3 contains 15 residues. V lost 10 bases and J lost 3; bases outside the gene matches: 12. The germline V gene encodes CDR1 MNHEY and CDR2 SMNVEV (reference sequence). The chain's CDR3 is CATAPRGEFYNEQFF. CDR3 in DNA: TGTGCCACCGCCCCACGGGGGGAATTCTACAATGAGCAGTTCTTC.

The CDR3 reads CASSDQGGLDTQYF. Written as DNA, the CDR3 is TGTGCCAGCAGTGATCAGGGGGGTTTGGATACGCAGTATTTT. V gene TRBV28 combines with J gene TRBJ2-3; D is perhaps TRBD1 (7 bases). V gave up 5 bases and J gave up 6 bases, with 15 bases separating them. CDR1 is MDHEN and CDR2 is SYDVKM in the germline V gene. The CDR3 is 14 residues long.

This clonotype has only a few counts. V is TRBV7-9 and J is TRBJ2-1; 9 nucleotides match TRBD1. The V gene end was trimmed by 5 bases and the J gene end by 6 bases; junction bases not matched to a gene: 8. CDR3 length: 15 amino acids. Germline V gene lookup returns CDR1 SEHNR and CDR2 FQNEAQ (reference sequence). The CDR3 protein is CASSNRDRDPNEQFF. As DNA, the CDR3 is TGTGCCAGCAGCAACCGGGACAGGGACCCCAATGAGCAGTTCTTC.

In its sample, this clonotype was seen many times. The V call is TRBV7-9, the J call TRBJ2-3; no firm D call. CDR1 is SEHNR and CDR2 is FQNEAQ in the germline V gene (reference sequence). V was clipped by 4 bases and J by 2 bases, with 7 bases between them. This CDR3 contains 13 residues. The CDR3 sequence is CASSYFPTDTQYF. Here the CDR3 DNA reads TGTGCCAGCAGCTACTTCCCCACAGATACGCAGTATTTT.

The chain couples TRBV27 to TRBJ2-2; TRBD2 matches at 14 bases. CDR1 and CDR2 from the germline V gene are MNHEY and SMNVEV (reference sequence). After removal of 6 bases from V and 2 bases from J, the junction contained 8 bases not matched to a gene. This CDR3 comprises 18 residues. The CDR3 region has the DNA TGTGCCAGCAGCAAGGGGACTAGCGGGAGTATTAACACCGGGGAGCTGTTTTTT. It yields the protein CASSKGTSGSINTGELFF.

The gene calls are TRBV5-1 and TRBJ2-7; maybe TRBD1 (6 bases). CDR3 length: 11 amino acids. V was cut by 7 bases and J by 6 bases, with 11 bases left in between. Germline CDR1 and CDR2: SGHRS and YFSETQ. The chain's CDR3 is CASEKGGEQYF. DNA of the CDR3: TGCGCCAGCGAGAAAGGGGGCGAGCAGTACTTC.

This clonotype was found a few times. The rearrangement joins TRBV6-5 to TRBJ1-1; tentative D call: TRBD1 (5 bases). The CDR3 is made up of 12 amino acids. Germline V gene data show CDR1 as MNHEY and CDR2 as SVGAGI. V lost 1 base and J 6 bases, leaving 6 bases between the germline ends. CDR3 protein: CASSYLGAEAFF. The CDR3 region has the DNA TGTGCCAGCAGTTACTTGGGGGCTGAAGCTTTCTTT.

This clonotype came up many times. This chain uses TRBV12-3 or TRBV12-4 with TRBJ2-2; D assignment may be TRBD1 or TRBD2 (5 bases each). The CDR3 covers 17 residues. Trimming took off 3 bases at V and 4 bases at J, with 18 bases between the two ends. The CDR3 region is CASSLFWGSLSTGELFF. CDR3 nucleotides: TGTGCCAGCAGTTTGTTTTGGGGGAGTTTAAGCACCGGGGAGCTGTTTTTT.